Below, 6 T cell receptor beta chains from the same sample are listed, as sequenced in a study of graft-versus-host responses after intestinal transplantation (dated by TCRdb to 2020 to 2023). Their antigen targets remain unknown. Library preparation used the immunoSEQ multiplex PCR assay. What TCRdb holds here is the immuneACCESS table cut down to in-frame rearrangements. Part of the clones is not present; checked against another copy, under half of the missing clones reflect an unresolved V gene, and the others are unexplained. The sample table lists around 100,000 clones, approximately 84% of them with a count of one. The ten biggest clones cover around 0.95% of the sample. What this sample's time point label stands for: cells obtained before transplantation from donor or recipient. Source: unstimulated CD4+ T cells sorted from spleen or lymph node cells, taken before transplant. These receptors were taken from a human donor who was the organ donor for an intestinal transplant.

The CDR3 spells CASSRTPGTGVLLSYEQYF. As DNA, the CDR3 is TGTGCCAGTAGCCGGACCCCGGGGACAGGGGTCCTCCTCTCCTACGAGCAGTACTTC. The V call is TRBV19, the J call TRBJ2-7; TRBD1 matches 10 bases. From germline, CDR1 is LNHDA and CDR2 SQIVND (reference sequence). The length of the CDR3 is 19 residues. With V trimmed by 6 bases and J by 0 bases, 17 bases remained unmatched.

This clone has just a few counts. This sample also contains other DNA sequences that code for the same CDR3. This chain uses TRBV29-1 with TRBJ2-5, with 9 positions matching TRBD1. The length of the CDR3 is 12 residues. With V trimmed by 4 bases and J by 5 bases, 2 bases remained unmatched. Looked up from germline, CDR1 is SQVTM and CDR2 is ANQGSEA. The CDR3 protein is CSVGQGGETQYF. CDR3 nucleotides: TGCAGCGTTGGACAGGGGGGGGAGACCCAGTACTTC.

The rearrangement links TRBV6-1 to TRBJ1-2, with no clear D. Looked up from germline, CDR1 is MNHNS and CDR2 is SASEGT. With 0 bases removed from V and 12 bases from J, the gap between germline ends came to 11 bases. This CDR3 is 12 amino acids long. CDR3 residues: CASSEARDQNTF. The DNA of the CDR3 is TGTGCCAGCAGTGAAGCGAGGGATCAGAACACCTTC.

V gene TRBV5-1 combines with J gene TRBJ1-1; no clear D. V shed 2 bases and J shed 3 bases, with 8 bases lying between them. Germline V gene data show CDR1 as SGHRS and CDR2 as YFSETQ. This CDR3 contains 13 residues. CDR3 amino acids: CASSFNGDTEAFF. CDR3 nucleotides: TGCGCCAGCAGCTTTAACGGGGACACTGAAGCTTTCTTT.

This clone was recorded only once. This chain uses TRBV4-2 with TRBJ2-7; unclear D gene. The V gene lost 3 bases and the J gene lost 3 bases, with 15 bases spanning the gap. The CDR3 has 15 amino acids. Germline-derived CDR1 and CDR2 are LGHNA and YNFKEQ. CDR3 sequence reads: CASSQGNSDLYEQYF. The DNA for the CDR3 is TGTGCCAGCAGCCAGGGTAACAGTGACCTCTACGAGCAGTACTTC.

The rearrangement uses TRBV2 and TRBJ1-2, with TRBD1 identical over 10 bases. Germline assignment: CDR1 SNHLY and CDR2 FYNNEI. The CDR3 totals 17 residues. J was trimmed by 4 bases and V by 7 bases; bases with no gene match: 15. The DNA of the CDR3 is TGTGCCAGCAACTCCCTCCTCGGGACAGGGGTAGGCTATGGCTACACCTTC. This gives the protein CASNSLLGTGVGYGYTF.